This TCR beta chain comes out of a study of T cell changes during pregnancy in multiple sclerosis. This CDR3 region has 13 residues. Data came from immunoSEQ multiplex PCR; TCRdb stores just in-frame clones and leaves some out. The data contain over 35,000 clones, roughly 93% of them singletons. This receptor was obtained from a female donor with multiple sclerosis, enrolled in a pregnancy study. The chain joins TRBV21-1 to TRBJ2-5; TRBD1, the table's D call, lacks a check against the DNA. TRBV21-1 counts as a pseudogene. Sequencing was performed on CD8+ T cells from peripheral blood mononuclear cells, taken in the third trimester of pregnancy. The DNA for the CDR3 is TGTGCCAGCAGCAGTGAAGGGGGTGAGACCCAGTACTTC. Translated, it gives CASSSEGGETQYF.